Listed here are 5 T cell receptor beta chains from one sample, sequenced in a study of blood T cell repertoires in COVID-19. Clones were sequenced by immunoSEQ multiplex PCR, and TCRdb holds only the in-frame ones, with some missing. The sample contains 200,000 to 250,000 clones, approximately 84% of which appear only once. The sample was peripheral blood. The receptors derive from a man aged 50 to 60 with COVID-19, enrolled during active disease.

J is TRBJ1-6 and V is TRBV4-2, with 7 bases aligning to TRBD1. Trimming removed 0 bases from V and 7 bases from J; junction bases left unmatched: 15. CDR1 and CDR2 from the germline V gene are LGHNA and YNFKEQ. CDR3 length equals 19 residues. CDR3 in DNA: TGTGCCAGCAGCCAAGAGTGGAGACAGGGACCTTCGGGCAATTCACCCCTCCACTTT. Translation: CASSQEWRQGPSGNSPLHF.

The V and J genes are TRBV4-3 and TRBJ1-1, with 9 nucleotides matching TRBD1. The CDR3 sequence is 17 residues long. In germline, CDR1 is LGHNA, CDR2 YSLEER. Unmatched junction bases numbered 6, after V lost 0 bases and J lost 1 base. For the CDR3, the DNA is TGCGCCAGCAGCCAAGATTTTAAGGGACAGGGGAACACTGAAGCTTTCTTT. It codes for CASSQDFKGQGNTEAFF.

The rearrangement uses TRBV29-1 and TRBJ2-3; TRBD1 might be the D (6 bases). The V gene's germline CDR1 is SQVTM and CDR2 ANQGSEA. This CDR3 is built from 14 residues. The V gene lost 7 bases and the J gene lost 6 bases, with 20 bases spanning the gap. CDR3 loop: CSARPGQGGDTQYF. The CDR3 nucleotides read TGCAGCGCTAGGCCGGGACAAGGTGGGGATACGCAGTATTTT.

V usage is TRBV3-1 (or the pseudogene TRBV3-2) and J usage is TRBJ2-1, with 14 nucleotides matching TRBD2. V shed 4 bases and J 10 bases; nucleotides not matched to a gene: 3. CDR1 and CDR2 from the germline V gene are LGHDT and YNNKEL (reference sequence). The CDR3 spans 14 residues. The DNA of the CDR3 is TGTGCCAGCAGCCTATGGACTAGCGGGGGGGAGCAGTTCTTC. As protein: CASSLWTSGGEQFF.

This rearrangement joins TRBV2 to TRBJ1-5; possibly TRBD1 for D (6 bases). Germline V gives CDR1 SNHLY, CDR2 FYNNEI. V lost 5 bases and J 7 bases, leaving 9 bases between the germline ends. The CDR3 contains 12 residues. The CDR3 loop is CASSTTGQPQHF. Written as DNA, the CDR3 is TGTGCCAGCAGTACCACAGGGCAGCCCCAGCATTTT.